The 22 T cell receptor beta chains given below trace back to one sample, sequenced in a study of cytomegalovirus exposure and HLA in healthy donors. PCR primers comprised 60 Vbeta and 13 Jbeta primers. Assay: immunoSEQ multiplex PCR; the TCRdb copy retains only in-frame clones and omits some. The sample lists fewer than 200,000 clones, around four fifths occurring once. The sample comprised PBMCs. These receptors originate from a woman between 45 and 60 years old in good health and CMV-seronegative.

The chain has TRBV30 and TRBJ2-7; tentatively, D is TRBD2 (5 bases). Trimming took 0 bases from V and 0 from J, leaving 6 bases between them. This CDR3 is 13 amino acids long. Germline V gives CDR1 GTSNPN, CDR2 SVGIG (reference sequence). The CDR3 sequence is CAWSVGISYEQYF. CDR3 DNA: TGTGCCTGGAGTGTCGGGATCTCCTACGAGCAGTACTTC.

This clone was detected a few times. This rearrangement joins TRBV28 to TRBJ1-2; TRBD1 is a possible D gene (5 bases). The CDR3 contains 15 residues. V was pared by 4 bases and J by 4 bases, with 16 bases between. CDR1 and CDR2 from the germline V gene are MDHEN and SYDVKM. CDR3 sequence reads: CASSSRRGGGYGYTF. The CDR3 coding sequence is TGTGCCAGCAGTTCCCGGAGGGGTGGGGGCTATGGCTACACCTTC.

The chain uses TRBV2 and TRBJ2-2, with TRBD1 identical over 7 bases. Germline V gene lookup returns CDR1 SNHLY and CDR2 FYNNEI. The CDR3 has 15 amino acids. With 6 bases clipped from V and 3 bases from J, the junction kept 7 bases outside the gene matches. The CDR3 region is CASRRRTGDTGELFF. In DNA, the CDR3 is TGTGCCAGCAGGCGTCGGACAGGAGACACCGGGGAGCTGTTTTTT. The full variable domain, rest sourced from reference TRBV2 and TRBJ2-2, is EPEVTQTPSHQVTQMGQEVILRCVPISNHLYFYWYRQILGQKVEFLVSFYNNEISEKSEIFDDQFSVERPDGSNFTLKIRSTKLEDSAMYFCASRRRTGDTGELFFGEGSRLTVL.

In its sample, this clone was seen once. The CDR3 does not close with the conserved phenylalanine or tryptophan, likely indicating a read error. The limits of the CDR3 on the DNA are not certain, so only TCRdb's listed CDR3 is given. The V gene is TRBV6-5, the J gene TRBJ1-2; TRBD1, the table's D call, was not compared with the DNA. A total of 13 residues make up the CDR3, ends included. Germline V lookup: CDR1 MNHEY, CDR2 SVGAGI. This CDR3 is CASTARGGSGVAI.

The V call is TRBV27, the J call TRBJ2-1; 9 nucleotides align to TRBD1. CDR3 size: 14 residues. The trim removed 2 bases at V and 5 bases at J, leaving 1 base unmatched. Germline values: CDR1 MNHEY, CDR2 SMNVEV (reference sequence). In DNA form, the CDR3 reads TGTGCCAGCAGTTTAGGGACAGGGCACAATGAGCAGTTCTTC. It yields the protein CASSLGTGHNEQFF.

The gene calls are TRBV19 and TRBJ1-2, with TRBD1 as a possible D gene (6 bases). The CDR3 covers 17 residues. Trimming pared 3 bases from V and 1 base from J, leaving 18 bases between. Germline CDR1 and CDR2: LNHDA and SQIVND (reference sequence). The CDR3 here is CASSIGTGSSYNYGYTF. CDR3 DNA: TGTGCCAGTAGTATTGGAACAGGGTCCTCGTATAACTATGGCTACACCTTC. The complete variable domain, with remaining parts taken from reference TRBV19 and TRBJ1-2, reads DGGITQSPKYLFRKEGQNVTLSCEQNLNHDAMYWYRQDPGQGLRLIYYSQIVNDFQKGDIAEGYSVSREKKESFPLTVTSAQKNPTAFYLCASSIGTGSSYNYGYTFGSGTRLTVV.

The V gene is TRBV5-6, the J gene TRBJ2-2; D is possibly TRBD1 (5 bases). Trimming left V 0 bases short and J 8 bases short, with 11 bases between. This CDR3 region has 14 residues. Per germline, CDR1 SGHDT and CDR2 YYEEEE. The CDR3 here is CASSLGPGFGELFF. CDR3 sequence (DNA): TGTGCCAGCAGCTTGGGGCCAGGGTTTGGGGAGCTGTTTTTT.

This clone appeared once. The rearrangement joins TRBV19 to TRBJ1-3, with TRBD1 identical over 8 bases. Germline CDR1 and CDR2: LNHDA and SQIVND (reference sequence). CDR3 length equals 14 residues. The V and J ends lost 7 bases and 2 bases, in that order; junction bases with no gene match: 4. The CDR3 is CASTRQGTGNTIYF. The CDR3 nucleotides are TGTGCCAGTACCCGACAGGGGACTGGAAACACCATATATTTT.

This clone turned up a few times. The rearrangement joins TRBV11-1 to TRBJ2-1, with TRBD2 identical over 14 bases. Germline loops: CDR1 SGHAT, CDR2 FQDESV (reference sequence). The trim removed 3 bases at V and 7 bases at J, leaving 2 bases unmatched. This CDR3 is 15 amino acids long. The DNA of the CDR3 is TGTGCCAGCAGCTTCGGACTAGCGGGAGGAAATGAGCAGTTCTTC. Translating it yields CASSFGLAGGNEQFF.

CDR3 in amino acids: CASSLGQGRGTEAFF. The CDR3 bases are TGTGCCAGCAGTTTAGGACAGGGACGGGGCACTGAAGCTTTCTTT. This chain links TRBV28 with TRBJ1-1; 8 bases agree with TRBD1. CDR3 length: 15 amino acids. J lost 4 bases, V lost 2 bases, and 6 bases had no gene match. Germline V gene data show CDR1 as MDHEN and CDR2 as SYDVKM.

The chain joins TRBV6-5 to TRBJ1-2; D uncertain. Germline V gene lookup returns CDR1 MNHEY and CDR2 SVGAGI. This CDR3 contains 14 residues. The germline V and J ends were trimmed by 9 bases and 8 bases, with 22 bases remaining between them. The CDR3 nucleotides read TGTGCCAGACCCATGGTGGAGAGTCCTCTGGGCTACACCTTC. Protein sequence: CARPMVESPLGYTF.

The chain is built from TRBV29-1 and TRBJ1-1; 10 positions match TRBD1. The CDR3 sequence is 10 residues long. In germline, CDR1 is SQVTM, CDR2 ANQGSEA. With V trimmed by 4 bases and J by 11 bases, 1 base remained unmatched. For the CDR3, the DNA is TGCAGCGTTGGACAGGGGGCGGCTTTCTTT. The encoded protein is CSVGQGAAFF.

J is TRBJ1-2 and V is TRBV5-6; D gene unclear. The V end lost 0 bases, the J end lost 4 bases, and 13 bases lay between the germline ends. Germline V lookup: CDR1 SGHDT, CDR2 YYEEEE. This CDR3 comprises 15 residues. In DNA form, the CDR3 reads TGTGCCAGCAGCTTGGTAGCGAAGAGCATCTATGGCTACACCTTC. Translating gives CASSLVAKSIYGYTF.

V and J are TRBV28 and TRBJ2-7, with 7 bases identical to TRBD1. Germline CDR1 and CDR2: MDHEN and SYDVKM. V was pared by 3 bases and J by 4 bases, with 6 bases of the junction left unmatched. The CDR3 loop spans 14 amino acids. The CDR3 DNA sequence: TGTGCCAGCAGTTTCTCCGACAGGGTATACGAGCAGTACTTC. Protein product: CASSFSDRVYEQYF. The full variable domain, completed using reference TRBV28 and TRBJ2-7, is DVKVTQSSRYLVKRTGEKVFLECVQDMDHENMFWYRQDPGLGLRLIYFSYDVKMKEKGDIPEGYSVSREKKERFSLILESASTNQTSMYLCASSFSDRVYEQYFGPGTRLTVT.

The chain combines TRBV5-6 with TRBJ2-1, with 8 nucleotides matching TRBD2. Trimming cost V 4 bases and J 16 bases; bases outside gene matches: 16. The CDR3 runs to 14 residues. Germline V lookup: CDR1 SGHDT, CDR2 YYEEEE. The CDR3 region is CASSRRQGSGRHFF. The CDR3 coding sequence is TGTGCCAGCAGCCGAAGACAAGGAAGCGGGAGACACTTCTTC.

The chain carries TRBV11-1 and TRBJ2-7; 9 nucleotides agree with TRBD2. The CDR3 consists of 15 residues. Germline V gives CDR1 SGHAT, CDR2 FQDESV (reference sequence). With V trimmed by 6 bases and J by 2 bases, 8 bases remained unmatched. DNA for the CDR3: TGTGCCAGCAGATATAGACTAGCGGAGACCTACGAGCAGTACTTC. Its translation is CASRYRLAETYEQYF.

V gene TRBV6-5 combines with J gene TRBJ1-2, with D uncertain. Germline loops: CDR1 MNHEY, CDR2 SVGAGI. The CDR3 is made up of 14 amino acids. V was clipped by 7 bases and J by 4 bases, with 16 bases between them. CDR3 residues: CASTPEGRLYGYTF. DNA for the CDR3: TGTGCCAGCACCCCCGAGGGTCGCCTCTATGGCTACACCTTC.

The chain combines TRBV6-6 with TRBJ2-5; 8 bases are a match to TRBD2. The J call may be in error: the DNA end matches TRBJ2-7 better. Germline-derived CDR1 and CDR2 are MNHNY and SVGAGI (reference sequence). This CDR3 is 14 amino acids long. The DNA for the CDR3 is TGTGCCAGCCATTATAGCGGGGTCTCCTACGAGCAGTACTTC. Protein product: CASHYSGVSYEQYF.

This CDR3 reads CASSQRAGAHTGELFF. As DNA, the CDR3 is TGCGCCAGCAGCCAGAGGGCGGGGGCCCACACCGGGGAGCTGTTTTTT. The gene calls are TRBV4-1 and TRBJ2-2, with TRBD2 as a possible D gene (7 bases). Trimming stripped 3 bases from V and 3 bases from J, with 14 bases between. CDR1 MGHRA and CDR2 YSYEKL come from the germline V gene. The length of the CDR3 is 16 residues.

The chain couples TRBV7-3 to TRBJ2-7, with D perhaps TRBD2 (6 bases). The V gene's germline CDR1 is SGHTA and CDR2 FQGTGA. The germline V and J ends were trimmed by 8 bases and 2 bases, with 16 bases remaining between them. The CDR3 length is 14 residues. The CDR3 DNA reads TGTGCCAGCCCCCTTAGCGGATTCCCCTACGAGCAGTACTTC. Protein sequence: CASPLSGFPYEQYF.

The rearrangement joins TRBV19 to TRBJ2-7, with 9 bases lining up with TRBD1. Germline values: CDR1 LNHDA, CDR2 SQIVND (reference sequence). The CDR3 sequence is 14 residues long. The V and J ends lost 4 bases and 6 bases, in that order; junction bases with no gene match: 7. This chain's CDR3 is CASSTPGQGLEQYF. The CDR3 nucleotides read TGTGCCAGTAGTACTCCGGGACAGGGACTCGAGCAGTACTTC.

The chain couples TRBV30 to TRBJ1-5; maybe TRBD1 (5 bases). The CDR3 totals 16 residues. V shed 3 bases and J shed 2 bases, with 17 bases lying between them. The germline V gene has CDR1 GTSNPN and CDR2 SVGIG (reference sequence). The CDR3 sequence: CAWSPGGDVGNQPQHF. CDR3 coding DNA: TGTGCCTGGAGCCCTGGAGGGGACGTAGGCAATCAGCCCCAGCATTTT.